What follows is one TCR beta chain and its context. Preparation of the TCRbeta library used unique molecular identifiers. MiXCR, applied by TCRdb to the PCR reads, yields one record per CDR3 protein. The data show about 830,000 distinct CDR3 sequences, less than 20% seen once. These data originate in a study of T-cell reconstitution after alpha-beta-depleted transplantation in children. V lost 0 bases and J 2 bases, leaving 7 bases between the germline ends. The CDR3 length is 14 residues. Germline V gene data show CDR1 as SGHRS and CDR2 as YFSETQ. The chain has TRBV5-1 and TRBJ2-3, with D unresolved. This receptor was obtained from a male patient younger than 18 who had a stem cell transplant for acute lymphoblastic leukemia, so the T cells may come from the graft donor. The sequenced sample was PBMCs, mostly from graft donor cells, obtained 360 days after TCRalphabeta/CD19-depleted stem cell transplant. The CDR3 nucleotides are TGCGCCAGCAGCTTGGAACAGTACACAGATACGCAGTATTTT. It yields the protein CASSLEQYTDTQYF. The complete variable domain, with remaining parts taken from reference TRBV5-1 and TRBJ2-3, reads KAGVTQTPRYLIKTRGQQVTLSCSPISGHRSVSWYQQTPGQGLQFLFEYFSETQRNKGNFPGRFSGRQFSNSRSEMNVSTLELGDSALYLCASSLEQYTDTQYFGPGTRLTVL.